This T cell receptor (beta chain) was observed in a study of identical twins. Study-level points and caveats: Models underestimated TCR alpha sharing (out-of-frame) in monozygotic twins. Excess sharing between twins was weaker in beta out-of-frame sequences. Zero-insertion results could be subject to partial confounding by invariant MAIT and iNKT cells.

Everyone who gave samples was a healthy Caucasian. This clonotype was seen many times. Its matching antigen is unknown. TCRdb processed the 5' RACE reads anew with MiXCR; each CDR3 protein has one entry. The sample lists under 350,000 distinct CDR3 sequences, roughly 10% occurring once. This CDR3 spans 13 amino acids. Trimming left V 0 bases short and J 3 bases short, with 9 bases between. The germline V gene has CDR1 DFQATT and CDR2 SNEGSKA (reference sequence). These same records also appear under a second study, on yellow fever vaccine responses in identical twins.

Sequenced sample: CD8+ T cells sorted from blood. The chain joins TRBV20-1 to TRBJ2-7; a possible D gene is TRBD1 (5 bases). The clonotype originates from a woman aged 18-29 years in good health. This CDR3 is CSARDSRVYEQYF. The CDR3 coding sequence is TGCAGTGCTAGAGATTCCAGGGTCTACGAGCAGTACTTC.